This T cell receptor (beta chain) comes out of a study of T cells in Graves' hyperthyroidism and ophthalmopathy. Broader study findings: Classification by a 13 V-J model distinguished ophthalmopathy from stable hyperthyroidism.

On the basis of clinical symptoms, serum thyroxine and TRAb, thyroid ultrasound and orbital computed tomography, diagnoses were made. This clonotype was detected ten times or more. The antigen is not known. The source material, RNA transcripts, was used to amplify TCR beta CDR3 regions. The study used the HTBI primer set for a first-round RT-PCR of the TCR CDR3. TCRdb ran MiXCR on the multiplex PCR reads and lists one entry per CDR3 protein. Of about 290,000 distinct CDR3 sequences in the sample, around 13% are singletons; the top ten hold approximately 7.9%. The sequence was obtained from a woman aged 40-49 years with Graves' hyperthyroidism. The source material was blood.

The CDR3 sequence: CAISESQGTNQPQHF. DNA for the CDR3: TGTGCCATCAGTGAGTCCCAGGGGACCAATCAGCCCCAGCATTTT. The chain is built from TRBV10-3 and TRBJ1-5; tentative D call: TRBD1 (6 bases). Germline CDR1 ENHRY, CDR2 SYGVKD. Trimming pared 0 bases from V and 3 bases from J, leaving 9 bases between. The CDR3 extends over 15 amino acids.